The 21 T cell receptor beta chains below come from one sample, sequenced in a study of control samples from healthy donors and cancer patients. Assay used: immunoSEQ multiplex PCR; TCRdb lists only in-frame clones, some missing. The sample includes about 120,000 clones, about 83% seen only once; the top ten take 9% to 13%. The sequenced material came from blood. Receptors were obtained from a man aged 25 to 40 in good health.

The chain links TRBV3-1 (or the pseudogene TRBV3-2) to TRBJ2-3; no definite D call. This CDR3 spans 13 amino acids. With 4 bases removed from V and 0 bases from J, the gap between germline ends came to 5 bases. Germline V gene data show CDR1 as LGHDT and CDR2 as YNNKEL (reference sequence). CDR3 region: CASSLGSTDTQYF. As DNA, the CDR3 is TGTGCCAGCAGCCTTGGGAGCACAGATACGCAGTATTTT.

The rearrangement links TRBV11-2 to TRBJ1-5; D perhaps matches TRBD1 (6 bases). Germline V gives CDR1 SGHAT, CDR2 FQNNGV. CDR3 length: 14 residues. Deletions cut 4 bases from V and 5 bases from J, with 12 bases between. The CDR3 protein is CASSSTGPHQPQHF. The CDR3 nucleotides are TGTGCCAGCAGCTCCACAGGGCCCCATCAGCCCCAGCATTTT.

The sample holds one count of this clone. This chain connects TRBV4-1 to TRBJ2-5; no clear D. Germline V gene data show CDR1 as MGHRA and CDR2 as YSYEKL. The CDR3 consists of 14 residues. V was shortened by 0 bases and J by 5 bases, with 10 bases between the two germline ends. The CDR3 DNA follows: TGCGCCAGCAGCCAAGATCAAGCTCGGGAGACCCAGTACTTC. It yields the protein CASSQDQARETQYF.

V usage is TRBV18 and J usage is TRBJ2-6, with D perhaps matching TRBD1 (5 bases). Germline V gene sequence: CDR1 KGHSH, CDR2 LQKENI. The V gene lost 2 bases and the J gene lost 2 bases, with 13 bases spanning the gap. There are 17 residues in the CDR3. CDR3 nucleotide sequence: TGTGCCAGCTCACCAAGTGCAGGGTCCACTGGGGCCAACGTCCTGACTTTC. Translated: CASSPSAGSTGANVLTF.

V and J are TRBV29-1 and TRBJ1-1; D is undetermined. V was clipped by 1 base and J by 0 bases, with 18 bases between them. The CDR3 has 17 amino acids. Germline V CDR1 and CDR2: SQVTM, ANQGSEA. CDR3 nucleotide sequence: TGCAGCGTTGAAGTATGGGCAACCACACTCCTGAACACTGAAGCTTTCTTT. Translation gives CSVEVWATTLLNTEAFF. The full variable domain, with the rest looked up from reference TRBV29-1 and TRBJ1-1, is SAVISQKPSRDICQRGTSLTIQCQVDSQVTMMFWYRQQPGQSLTLIATANQGSEATYESGFVIDKFPISRPNLTFSTLTVSNMSPEDSSIYLCSVEVWATTLLNTEAFFGQGTRLTVV.

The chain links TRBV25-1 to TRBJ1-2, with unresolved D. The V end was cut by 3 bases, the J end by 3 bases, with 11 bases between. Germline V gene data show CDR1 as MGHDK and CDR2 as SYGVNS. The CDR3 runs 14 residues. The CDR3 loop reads CASSDPTADYGYTF. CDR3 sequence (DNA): TGTGCCAGCAGTGACCCCACTGCAGACTATGGCTACACCTTC.

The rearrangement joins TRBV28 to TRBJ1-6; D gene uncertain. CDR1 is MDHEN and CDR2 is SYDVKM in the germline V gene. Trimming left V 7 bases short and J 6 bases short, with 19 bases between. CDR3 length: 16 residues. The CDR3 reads CASTILGRRGNSPLHF. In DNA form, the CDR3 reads TGTGCCAGCACCATACTAGGACGGAGAGGTAATTCACCCCTCCACTTT.

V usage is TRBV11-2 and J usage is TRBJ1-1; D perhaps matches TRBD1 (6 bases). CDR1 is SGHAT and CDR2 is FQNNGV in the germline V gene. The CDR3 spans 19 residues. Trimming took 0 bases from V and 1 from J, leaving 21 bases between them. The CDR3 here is CASSLDWAGGPRGNTEAFF. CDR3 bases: TGTGCCAGCAGCTTAGATTGGGCGGGGGGCCCCCGAGGGAACACTGAAGCTTTCTTT.

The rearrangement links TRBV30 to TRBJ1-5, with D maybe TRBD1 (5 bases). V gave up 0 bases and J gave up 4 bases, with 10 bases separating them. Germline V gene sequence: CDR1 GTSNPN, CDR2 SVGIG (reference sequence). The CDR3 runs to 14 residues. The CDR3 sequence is CAWSVHGANQPQHF. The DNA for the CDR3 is TGTGCCTGGAGTGTACATGGGGCTAATCAGCCCCAGCATTTT.

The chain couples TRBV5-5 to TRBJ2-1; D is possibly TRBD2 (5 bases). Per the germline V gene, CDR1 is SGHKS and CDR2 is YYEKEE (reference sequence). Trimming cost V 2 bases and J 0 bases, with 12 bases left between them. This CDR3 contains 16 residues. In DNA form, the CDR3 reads TGTGCCAGCAGCTTCAGCGGTGTTGGCTCCTACAATGAGCAGTTCTTC. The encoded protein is CASSFSGVGSYNEQFF.

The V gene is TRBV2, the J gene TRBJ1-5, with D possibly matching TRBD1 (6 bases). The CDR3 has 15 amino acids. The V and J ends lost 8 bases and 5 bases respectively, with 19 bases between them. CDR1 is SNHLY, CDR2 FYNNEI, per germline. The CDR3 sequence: CASEGGRGEDQPQHF. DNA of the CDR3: TGTGCCAGCGAGGGGGGCAGGGGAGAGGATCAGCCCCAGCATTTT.

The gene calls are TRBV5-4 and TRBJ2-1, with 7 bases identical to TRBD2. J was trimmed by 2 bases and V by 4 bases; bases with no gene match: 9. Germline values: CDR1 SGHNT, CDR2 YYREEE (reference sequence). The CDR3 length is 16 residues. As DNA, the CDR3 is TGTGCCAGCAGCACCGGGGCTAGCGGTCCCTACAATGAGCAGTTCTTC. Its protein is CASSTGASGPYNEQFF.

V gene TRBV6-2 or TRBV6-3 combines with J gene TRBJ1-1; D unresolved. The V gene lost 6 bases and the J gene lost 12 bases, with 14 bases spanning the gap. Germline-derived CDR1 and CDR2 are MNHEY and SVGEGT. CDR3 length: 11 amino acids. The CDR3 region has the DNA TGTGCCAGCAGCTCACCCATCGGTACTTTCTTT. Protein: CASSSPIGTFF.

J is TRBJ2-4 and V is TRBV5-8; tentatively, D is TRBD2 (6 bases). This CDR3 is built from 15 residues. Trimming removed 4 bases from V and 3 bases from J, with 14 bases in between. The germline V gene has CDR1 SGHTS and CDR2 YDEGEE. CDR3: CASSARGVGKNIQYF. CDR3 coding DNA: TGTGCCAGCAGCGCCCGCGGGGTTGGCAAAAACATTCAGTACTTC. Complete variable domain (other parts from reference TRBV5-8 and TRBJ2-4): EAGVTQSPTHLIKTRGQQATLRCSPISGHTSVYWYQQALGLGLQFLLWYDEGEERNRGNFPPRFSGRQFPNYSSELNVNALELEDSALYLCASSARGVGKNIQYFGAGTRLSVL.

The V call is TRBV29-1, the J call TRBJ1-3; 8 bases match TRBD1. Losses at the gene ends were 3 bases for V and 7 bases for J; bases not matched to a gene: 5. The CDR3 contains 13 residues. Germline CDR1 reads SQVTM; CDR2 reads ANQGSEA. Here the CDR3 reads CSVDTDRANTIYF. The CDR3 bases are TGCAGCGTTGATACGGACAGGGCGAACACCATATATTTT.

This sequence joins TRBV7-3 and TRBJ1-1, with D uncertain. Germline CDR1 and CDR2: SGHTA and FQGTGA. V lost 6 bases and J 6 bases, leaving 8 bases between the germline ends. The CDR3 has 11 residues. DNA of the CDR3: TGTGCCAGCAGTGCCGGGGCTGAAGCTTTCTTT. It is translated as CASSAGAEAFF. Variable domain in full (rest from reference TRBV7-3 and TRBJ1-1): GAGVSQTPSNKVTEKGKYVELRCDPISGHTALYWYRQSLGQGPEFLIYFQGTGAADDSGLPNDRFFAVRPEGSVSTLKIQRTERGDSAVYLCASSAGAEAFFGQGTRLTVV.

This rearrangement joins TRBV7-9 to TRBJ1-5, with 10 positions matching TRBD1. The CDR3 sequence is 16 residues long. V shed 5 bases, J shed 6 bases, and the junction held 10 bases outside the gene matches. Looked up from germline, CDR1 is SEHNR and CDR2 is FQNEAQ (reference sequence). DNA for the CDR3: TGTGCCAGCAGCGGCGGACAGGGGGTCGGTAGTCAGCCCCAGCATTTT. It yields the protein CASSGGQGVGSQPQHF.

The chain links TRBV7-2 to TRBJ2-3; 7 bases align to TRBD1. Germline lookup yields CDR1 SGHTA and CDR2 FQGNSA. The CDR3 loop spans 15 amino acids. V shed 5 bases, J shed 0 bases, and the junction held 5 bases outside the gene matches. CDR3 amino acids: CASSPDRDSTDTQYF. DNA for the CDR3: TGTGCCAGCAGCCCAGACAGGGATAGCACAGATACGCAGTATTTT.

The CDR3 nucleotides are TGTGCCAGCAGCTTACTGCGACAGGCGGGCTACACCTTC. This codes for CASSLLRQAGYTF. This chain connects TRBV11-2 to TRBJ1-2; possible D gene TRBD1, 6 bases. The CDR3 is 13 residues long. V dropped 2 bases and J dropped 8 bases, with 12 bases sitting between them. Germline V gene sequence: CDR1 SGHAT, CDR2 FQNNGV.

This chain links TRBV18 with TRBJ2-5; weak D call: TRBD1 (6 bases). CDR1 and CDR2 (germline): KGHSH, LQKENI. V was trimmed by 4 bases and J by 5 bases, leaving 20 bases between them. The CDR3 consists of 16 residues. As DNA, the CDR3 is TGTGCCAGCTCACTTTCGCCACAGGGACGGACGGAGACCCAGTACTTC. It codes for CASSLSPQGRTETQYF.

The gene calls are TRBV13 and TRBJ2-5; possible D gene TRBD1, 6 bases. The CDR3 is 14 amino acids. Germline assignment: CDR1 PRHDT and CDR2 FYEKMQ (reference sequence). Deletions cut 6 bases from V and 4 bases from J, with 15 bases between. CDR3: CASSHRTGRETQYF. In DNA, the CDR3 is TGTGCCAGCAGTCACCGAACAGGGAGAGAGACCCAGTACTTC.